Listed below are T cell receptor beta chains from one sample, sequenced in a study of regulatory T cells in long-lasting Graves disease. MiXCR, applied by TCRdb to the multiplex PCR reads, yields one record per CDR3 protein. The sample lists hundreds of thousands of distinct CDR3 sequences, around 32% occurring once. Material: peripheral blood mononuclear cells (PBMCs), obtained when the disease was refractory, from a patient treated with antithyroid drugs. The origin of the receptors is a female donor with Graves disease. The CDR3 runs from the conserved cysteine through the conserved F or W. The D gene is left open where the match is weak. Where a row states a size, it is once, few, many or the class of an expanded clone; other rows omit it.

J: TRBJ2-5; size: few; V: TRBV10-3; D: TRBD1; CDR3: CATYRTGGETQYF
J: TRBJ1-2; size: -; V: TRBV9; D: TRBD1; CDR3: CASSARDREVSDGYTF
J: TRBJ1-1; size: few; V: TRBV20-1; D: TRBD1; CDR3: CSSNDRVLTEAFF
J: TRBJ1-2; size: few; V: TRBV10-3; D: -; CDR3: CAISLPDSRGYTF
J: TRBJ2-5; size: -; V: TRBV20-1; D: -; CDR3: CSARDGVQSQETQYF
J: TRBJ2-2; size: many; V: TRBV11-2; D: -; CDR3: CASSRLQGPNTGELFF
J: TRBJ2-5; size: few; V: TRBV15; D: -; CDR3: CATSRDLTQETQYF
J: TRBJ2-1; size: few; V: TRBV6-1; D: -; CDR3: CASSPRDWAYNEQFF
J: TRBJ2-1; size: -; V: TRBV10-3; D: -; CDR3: CAISESRAGPEQFF
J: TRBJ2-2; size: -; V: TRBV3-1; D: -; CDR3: CASSRPTGLTNTRELFF
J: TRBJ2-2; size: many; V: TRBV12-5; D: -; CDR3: CASGLLGSTGELFF
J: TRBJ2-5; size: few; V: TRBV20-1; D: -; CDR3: CSARDPFWREETQYF
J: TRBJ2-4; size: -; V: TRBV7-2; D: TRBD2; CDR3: CASSPEGVAGGEYF
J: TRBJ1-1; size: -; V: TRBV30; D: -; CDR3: CAWSETGLNTEAFF
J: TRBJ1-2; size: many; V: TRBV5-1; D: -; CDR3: CASSLGVDAYGYTF
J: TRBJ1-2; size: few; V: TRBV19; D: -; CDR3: CASSSGGADYTF
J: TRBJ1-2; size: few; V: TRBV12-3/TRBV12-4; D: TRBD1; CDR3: CASSFRTGGVNGYTF
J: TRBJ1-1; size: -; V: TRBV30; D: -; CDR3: CAWTLPGGRNTEAFF
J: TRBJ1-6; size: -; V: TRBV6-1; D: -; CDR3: CASTPGGTDNSPLHF
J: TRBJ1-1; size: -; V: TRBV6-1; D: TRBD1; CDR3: CASSEKTGGVMNTEAFF
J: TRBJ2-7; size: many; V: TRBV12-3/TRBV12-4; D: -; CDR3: CASSLDGASSYEQYF
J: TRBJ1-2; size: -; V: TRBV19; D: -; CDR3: CASSQSPDSNYGYTF
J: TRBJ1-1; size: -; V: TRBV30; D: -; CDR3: CAWSSRQWNTEAFF
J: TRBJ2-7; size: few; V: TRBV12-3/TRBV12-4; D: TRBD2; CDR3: CASRGSGGEQYF
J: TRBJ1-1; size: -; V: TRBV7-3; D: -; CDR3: CASSLMGGSTHTEAFF
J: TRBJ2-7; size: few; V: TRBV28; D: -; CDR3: CASSQQGLRLYEQYF
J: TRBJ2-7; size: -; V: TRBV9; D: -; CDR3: CASSISGTSYEQYF
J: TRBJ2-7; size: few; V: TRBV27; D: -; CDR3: CASRTSRGARGHYEQYF
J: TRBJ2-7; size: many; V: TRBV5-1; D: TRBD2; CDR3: CASSLGLAVSYEQYF
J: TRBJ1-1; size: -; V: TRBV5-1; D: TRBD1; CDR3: CASWRTGGSVTEAFF
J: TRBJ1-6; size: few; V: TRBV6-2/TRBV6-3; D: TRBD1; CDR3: CASSYRGRITSNSPLHF
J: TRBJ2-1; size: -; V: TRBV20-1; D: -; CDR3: CSARDPSDEQFF
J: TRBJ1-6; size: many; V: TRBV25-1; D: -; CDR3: CASLAGMGNSPLHF
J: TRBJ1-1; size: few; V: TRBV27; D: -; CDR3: CASSLQGPGHRNTEAFF
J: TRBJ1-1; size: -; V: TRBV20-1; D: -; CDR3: CSAGRGGNTEAFF